Included here is one T cell receptor beta chain sequence, with context. This clone's antigen is unknown. Base qualities are not at hand, and no much larger clone is one base apart. The sample belongs to a study of blood T cell repertoires in COVID-19 (dated by TCRdb to the early 2020s). As for the study more broadly: Collaborator samples came from the United States, Italy and Spain and covered acute and convalescent phases of COVID-19. The material from the prospective study consisted of cDNA or gDNA derived from T cells, B-cell-depleted T cells, or PBMCs. The samples were drawn from two sources: the first 160 participants of the ongoing ImmuneRACE study, and over 950 subjects contributed by 6 global collaborators. Nearly every sample came with metadata listing a de-identified subject ID, COVID-19 status, age in years and sex. The repertoires were released in a freely available public database meant as a resource for research on the immune response to SARS-CoV-2. Where HLA class I and class II types were available, the types were taken from metadata supplied by the sample provider, not from assay-based typing. The dataset comprised deeply sampled blood TCRbeta repertoires from subjects exposed to, actively infected with, or recovered from COVID-19.

Here is what the overall study found, with its caveats: Clinical and demographic metadata were provided uncurated, with the amount varying by source and participant.

TCRbeta CDR3 regions were amplified from genomic DNA using the immunoSEQ Assay, a bias-controlled multiplex PCR. In the original analysis: Within the assay, amplification of reference gene primers was used to estimate how many nucleated cells each sample contained. Sequence reads were collapsed and filtered to measure the absolute abundance of every unique TCRbeta CDR3 rearrangement. For each sample, productive Simpson clonality was calculated by taking the square root of Simpson's diversity index across productive rearrangements. The table comes from immuneACCESS by way of TCRdb, which keeps in-frame sequences with V and J called. Part of the clones is missing from these tables; in studies checked, under half for an unresolved V gene and the rest for unknown reasons. The V and J calls and clone size are taken from that table; D and trimming were inferred from the DNA. This sample lists tens of thousands of clones; around 80% were detected once. The ten most abundant clones make up approximately 16% of the sample.

V is clipped by 1 base and J by 10 bases, and the sequence between their germline boundaries is 14 bases long. The germline V gene yields SGHTA for CDR1 and FQGNSA for CDR2. From cysteine to phenylalanine, the CDR3 is 15 amino acids long. Just CDR3 DNA is preserved here, 45 bases in frame from base 1. Collaborating institutions collected whole blood in K2EDTA tubes following their own protocols. For TCRbeta analysis, collaborators shipped samples as frozen whole blood, isolated PBMCs, or DNA extracted from either of those sample types. Sequencing used peripheral blood. The rearrangement combines TRBV7-2 with TRBJ1-6; a confident D gene designation cannot be given. This sequence was found in a woman at least 80 years old with active or convalescent COVID-19. The CDR3 loop reads CASSLDPGMESPLHF. The base sequence is TGTGCCAGCAGCTTAGATCCGGGGATGGAATCACCCCTCCACTTT. This CDR3, with the reference TRBV7-2 and TRBJ1-6 proteins standing in past its ends, gives the full variable domain GAGVSQSPSNKVTEKGKDVELRCDPISGHTALYWYRQSLGQGLEFLIYFQGNSAPDKSGLPSDRFSAERTGGSVSTLTIQRTQQEDSAVYLCASSLDPGMESPLHFGNGTRLTVT.